This T cell receptor (beta chain) stems from a study of blood T cell repertoires in COVID-19. The assay was immunoSEQ multiplex PCR, and TCRdb's table has in-frame clones only and misses some. The sample lists 70,000 to 95,000 clones, around 81% occurring once. CDR3 length: 13 residues. V lost 1 base and J lost 6, with 9 bases in between. Germline loops: CDR1 SEHNR, CDR2 FQNEAQ (reference sequence). The sequenced sample consisted of peripheral blood. This clonotype originated in a man older than 75 with active or convalescent COVID-19. The gene calls are TRBV7-9 and TRBJ1-2, with no clear D. As DNA, the CDR3 is TGTGCCAGCAGCTTAGGCGGGCTCGATGGCTACACCTTC. It specifies CASSLGGLDGYTF.